These T cell receptor beta chains were read from a single sample in a study of blood T cell repertoires in COVID-19. This table comes from immunoSEQ multiplex PCR, and its TCRdb copy is limited to in-frame clones, with some not included. The sample has 200,000 to 300,000 clones, roughly 84% seen once. The sequencing sample was made of peripheral blood. The receptor set was obtained from a human donor in a cohort sampled during active COVID-19. Each CDR3 is given with its conserved first and last residue. D genes are given only for firm matches. The size of a clone is reported for some rows only, either as once, few or many, or as a class for expanded clones.

J | size | D | V | CDR3 | DNA
TRBJ1-1 | . | . | TRBV12-3/TRBV12-4 | CASSFTVNTEAFF | TGTGCCAGCAGTTTCACAGTCAACACTGAAGCTTTCTTT
TRBJ1-1 | few | TRBD1 | TRBV7-2 | CASSLGQGNTEAFF | TGTGCCAGCAGCCTGGGACAGGGGAACACTGAAGCTTTCTTT
TRBJ2-7 | . | TRBD1 | TRBV7-6 | CASSSDEPGQGAGEQYF | TGTGCCAGCAGCTCAGACGAGCCGGGACAGGGGGCTGGGGAGCAGTACTTC
TRBJ2-2 | . | TRBD1 | TRBV5-4 | CASSSGQGPGTGELFF | TGTGCCAGCAGCTCAGGACAGGGGCCGGGAACCGGGGAGCTGTTTTTT
TRBJ2-1 | . | . | TRBV2 | CASKLTGLGEQFF | TGTGCCAGCAAGCTTACAGGGTTGGGGGAGCAGTTCTTC
TRBJ2-1 | . | TRBD2 | TRBV4-3 | CASSQDLVASGGISNEQFF | TGCGCCAGCAGCCAAGATCTTGTGGCTAGCGGGGGGATTAGCAATGAGCAGTTCTTC
TRBJ2-3 | . | . | TRBV19 | CASSIRQGSDTQYF | TGTGCCAGTAGTATTCGCCAGGGGTCAGATACGCAGTATTTT
TRBJ1-6 | once | . | TRBV28 | CASSSTKTLGKTPLHF | TGTGCCAGCAGTTCCACTAAGACCTTGGGTAAGACACCCCTCCACTTT
TRBJ2-4 | . | . | TRBV29-1 | CSVTRRGNIQYF | TGCAGCGTTACCCGACGGGGGAACATTCAGTACTTC
TRBJ1-2 | . | TRBD1 | TRBV7-2 | CASSPGQASYGYTF | TGTGCCAGCAGCCCAGGACAGGCCTCCTATGGCTACACCTTC
TRBJ1-1 | . | TRBD1 | TRBV5-8 | CASSFIRDSQEAFF | TGTGCCAGCAGTTTTATTAGGGACAGCCAAGAAGCTTTCTTT
TRBJ1-2 | . | TRBD1 | TRBV6-1 | CASSAPIIDRGINYGYTF | TGTGCCAGCAGTGCCCCTATAATAGACAGGGGGATTAACTATGGCTACACCTTC
TRBJ2-1 | . | TRBD2 | TRBV9 | CASSVGLAGVENEQFF | TGTGCCAGCAGCGTAGGGCTAGCGGGAGTTGAGAATGAGCAGTTCTTC
TRBJ2-3 | . | TRBD2 | TRBV7-6 | CASSLKPSGGHGTDTQYF | TGTGCCAGCAGCTTAAAGCCTAGCGGGGGCCATGGGACAGATACGCAGTATTTT
TRBJ2-1 | . | . | TRBV12-5 | CASGSLVAASSYNEQFF | TGTGCTAGTGGTTCACTCGTAGCGGCTAGCTCCTACAATGAGCAGTTCTTC
TRBJ1-1 | . | . | TRBV18 | CASSPIGVNTEAFF | TGTGCCAGCTCACCGATAGGGGTGAACACTGAAGCTTTCTTT